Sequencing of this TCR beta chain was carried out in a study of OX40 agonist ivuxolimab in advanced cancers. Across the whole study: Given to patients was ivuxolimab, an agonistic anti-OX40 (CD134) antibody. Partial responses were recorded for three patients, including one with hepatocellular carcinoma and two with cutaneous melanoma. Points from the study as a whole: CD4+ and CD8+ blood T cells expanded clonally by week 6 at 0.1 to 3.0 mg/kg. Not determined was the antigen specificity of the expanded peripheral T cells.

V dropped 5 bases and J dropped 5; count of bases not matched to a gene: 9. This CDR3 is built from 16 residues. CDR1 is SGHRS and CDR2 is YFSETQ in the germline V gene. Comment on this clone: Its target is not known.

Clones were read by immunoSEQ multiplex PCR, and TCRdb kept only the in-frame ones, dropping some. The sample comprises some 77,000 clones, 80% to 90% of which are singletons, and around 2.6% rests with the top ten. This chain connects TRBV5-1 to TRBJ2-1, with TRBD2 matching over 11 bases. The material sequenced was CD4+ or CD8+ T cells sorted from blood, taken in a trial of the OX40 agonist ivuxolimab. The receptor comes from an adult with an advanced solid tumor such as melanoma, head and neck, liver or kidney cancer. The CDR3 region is CASSRPGTSGHNEQFF. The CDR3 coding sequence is TGCGCCAGCAGTCGCCCCGGGACTAGCGGACACAATGAGCAGTTCTTC.